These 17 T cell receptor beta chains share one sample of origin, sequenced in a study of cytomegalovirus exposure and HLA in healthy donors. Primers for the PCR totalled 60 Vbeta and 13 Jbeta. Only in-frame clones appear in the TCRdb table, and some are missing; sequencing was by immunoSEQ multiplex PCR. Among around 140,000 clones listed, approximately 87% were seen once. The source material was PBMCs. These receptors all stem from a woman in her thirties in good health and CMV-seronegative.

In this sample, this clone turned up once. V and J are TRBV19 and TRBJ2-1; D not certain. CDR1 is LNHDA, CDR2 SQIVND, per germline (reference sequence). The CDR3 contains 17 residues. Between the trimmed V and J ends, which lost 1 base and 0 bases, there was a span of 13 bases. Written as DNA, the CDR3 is TGTGCCAGTAGTATAGCCTCAACTACCTTCTCCTACAATGAGCAGTTCTTC. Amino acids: CASSIASTTFSYNEQFF.

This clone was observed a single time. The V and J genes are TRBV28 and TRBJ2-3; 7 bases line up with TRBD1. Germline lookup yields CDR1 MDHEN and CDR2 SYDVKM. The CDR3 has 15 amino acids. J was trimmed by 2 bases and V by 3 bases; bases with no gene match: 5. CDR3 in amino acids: CASSLGQPSTDTQYF. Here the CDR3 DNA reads TGTGCCAGCAGTTTGGGACAGCCATCCACAGATACGCAGTATTTT.

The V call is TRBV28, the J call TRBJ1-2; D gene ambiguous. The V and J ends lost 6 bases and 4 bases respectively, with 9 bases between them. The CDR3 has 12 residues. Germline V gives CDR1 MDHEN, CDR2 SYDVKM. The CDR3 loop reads CASRHTPYGYTF. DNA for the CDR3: TGTGCCAGCAGGCACACCCCCTATGGCTACACCTTC.

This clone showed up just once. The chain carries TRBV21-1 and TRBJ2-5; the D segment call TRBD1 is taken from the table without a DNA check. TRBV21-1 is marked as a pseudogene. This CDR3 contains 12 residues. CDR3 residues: CATWAPRETQYF. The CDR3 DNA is TGTGCCACCTGGGCACCCCGGGAGACCCAGTACTTC.

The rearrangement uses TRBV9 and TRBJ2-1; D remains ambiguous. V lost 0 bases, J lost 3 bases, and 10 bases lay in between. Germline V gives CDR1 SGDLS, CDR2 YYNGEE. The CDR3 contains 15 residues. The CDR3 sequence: CASSVAGLNYNEQFF. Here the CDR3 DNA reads TGTGCCAGCAGCGTAGCAGGCCTAAACTACAATGAGCAGTTCTTC.

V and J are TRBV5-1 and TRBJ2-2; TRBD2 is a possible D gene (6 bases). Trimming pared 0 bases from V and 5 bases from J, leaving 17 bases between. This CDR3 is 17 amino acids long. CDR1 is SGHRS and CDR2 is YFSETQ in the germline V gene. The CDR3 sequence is CASSLEGGAVVTGELFF. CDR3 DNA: TGCGCCAGCAGCTTGGAAGGAGGGGCGGTTGTTACCGGGGAGCTGTTTTTT.

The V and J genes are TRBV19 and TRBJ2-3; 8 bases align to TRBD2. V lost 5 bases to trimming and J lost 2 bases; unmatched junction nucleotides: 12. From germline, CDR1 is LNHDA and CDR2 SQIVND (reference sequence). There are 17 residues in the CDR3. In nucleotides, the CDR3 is TGTGCCAGTAGTCTTCTTTCGGGACTAGTGTCCACAGATACGCAGTATTTT. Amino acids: CASSLLSGLVSTDTQYF.

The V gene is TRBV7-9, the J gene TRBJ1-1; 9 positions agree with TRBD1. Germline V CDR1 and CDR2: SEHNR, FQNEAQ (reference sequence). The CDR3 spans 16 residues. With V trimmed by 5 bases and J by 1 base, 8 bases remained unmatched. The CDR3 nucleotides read TGTGCCAGCAGCCCTACAGGGGGCGAGGGGAACACTGAAGCTTTCTTT. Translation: CASSPTGGEGNTEAFF.

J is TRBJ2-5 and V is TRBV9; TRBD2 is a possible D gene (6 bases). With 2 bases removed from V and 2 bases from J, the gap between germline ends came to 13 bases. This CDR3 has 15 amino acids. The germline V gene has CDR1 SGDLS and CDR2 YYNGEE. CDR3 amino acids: CASSVGGNYQETQYF. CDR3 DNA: TGTGCCAGCAGCGTGGGCGGGAACTATCAAGAGACCCAGTACTTC.

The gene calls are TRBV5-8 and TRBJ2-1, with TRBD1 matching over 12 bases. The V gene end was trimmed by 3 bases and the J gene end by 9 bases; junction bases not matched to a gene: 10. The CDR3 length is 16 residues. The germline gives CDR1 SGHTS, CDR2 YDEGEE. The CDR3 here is CASSSLTGQGAGEQFF. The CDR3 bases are TGTGCCAGCAGCTCTCTTACGGGACAGGGGGCAGGTGAGCAGTTCTTC.

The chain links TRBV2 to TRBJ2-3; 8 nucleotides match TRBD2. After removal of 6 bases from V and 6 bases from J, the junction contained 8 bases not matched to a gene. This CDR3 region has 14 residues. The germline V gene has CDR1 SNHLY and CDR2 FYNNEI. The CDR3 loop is CASRGLDGPDTQYF. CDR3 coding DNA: TGTGCCAGCAGGGGACTAGATGGACCTGATACGCAGTATTTT. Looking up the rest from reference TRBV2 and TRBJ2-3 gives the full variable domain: EPEVTQTPSHQVTQMGQEVILRCVPISNHLYFYWYRQILGQKVEFLVSFYNNEISEKSEIFDDQFSVERPDGSNFTLKIRSTKLEDSAMYFCASRGLDGPDTQYFGPGTRLTVL.

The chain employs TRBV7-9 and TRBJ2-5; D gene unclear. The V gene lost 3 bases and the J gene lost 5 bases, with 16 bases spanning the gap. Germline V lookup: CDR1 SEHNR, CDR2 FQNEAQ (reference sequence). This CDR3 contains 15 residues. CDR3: CASSFSPTPRETQYF. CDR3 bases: TGTGCCAGCAGCTTCTCACCCACCCCTAGGGAGACCCAGTACTTC.

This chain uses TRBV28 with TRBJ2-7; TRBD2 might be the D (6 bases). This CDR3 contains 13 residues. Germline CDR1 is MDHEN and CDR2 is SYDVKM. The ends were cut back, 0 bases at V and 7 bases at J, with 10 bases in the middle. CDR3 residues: CASSLWRAGEQYF. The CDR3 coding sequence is TGTGCCAGCAGTTTATGGAGGGCGGGAGAGCAGTACTTC.

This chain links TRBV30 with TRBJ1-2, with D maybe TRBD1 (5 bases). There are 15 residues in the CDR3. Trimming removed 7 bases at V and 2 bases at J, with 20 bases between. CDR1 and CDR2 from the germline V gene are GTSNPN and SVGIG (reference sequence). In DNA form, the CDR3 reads TGTGCCTCCGAAGGGGATGCGGGGACCAACTATGGCTACACCTTC. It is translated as CASEGDAGTNYGYTF. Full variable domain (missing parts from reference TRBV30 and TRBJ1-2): SQTIHQWPATLVQPVGSPLSLECTVEGTSNPNLYWYRQAAGRGLQLLFYSVGIGQISSEVPQNLSASRPQDRQFILSSKKLLLSDSGFYLCASEGDAGTNYGYTFGSGTRLTVV.

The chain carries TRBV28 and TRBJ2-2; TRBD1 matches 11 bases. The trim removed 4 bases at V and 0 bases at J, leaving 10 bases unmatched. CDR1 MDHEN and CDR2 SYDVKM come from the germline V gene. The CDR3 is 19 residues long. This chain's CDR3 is CASSWTGGILDSNTGELFF. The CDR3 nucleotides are TGTGCCAGCAGTTGGACAGGGGGCATACTAGACTCGAACACCGGGGAGCTGTTTTTT.

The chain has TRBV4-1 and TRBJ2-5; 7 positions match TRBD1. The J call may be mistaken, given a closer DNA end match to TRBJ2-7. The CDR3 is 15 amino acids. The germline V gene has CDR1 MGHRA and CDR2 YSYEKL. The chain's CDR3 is CASSQVDRSSYEQYF. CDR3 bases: TGCGCCAGCAGCCAAGTGGACAGGAGCTCCTACGAGCAGTACTTC.

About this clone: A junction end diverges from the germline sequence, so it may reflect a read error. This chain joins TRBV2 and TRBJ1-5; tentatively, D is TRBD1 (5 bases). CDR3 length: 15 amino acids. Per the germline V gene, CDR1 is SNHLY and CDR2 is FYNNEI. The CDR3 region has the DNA TGTGCCTGCAGCCAGGACACGTATAGCAATCAGCCCCAGCATTTT. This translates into CACSQDTYSNQPQHF. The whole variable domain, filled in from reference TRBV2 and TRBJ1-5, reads EPEVTQTPSHQVTQMGQEVILRCVPISNHLYFYWYRQILGQKVEFLVSFYNNEISEKSEIFDDQFSVERPDGSNFTLKIRSTKLEDSAMYFCACSQDTYSNQPQHFGDGTRLSIL.